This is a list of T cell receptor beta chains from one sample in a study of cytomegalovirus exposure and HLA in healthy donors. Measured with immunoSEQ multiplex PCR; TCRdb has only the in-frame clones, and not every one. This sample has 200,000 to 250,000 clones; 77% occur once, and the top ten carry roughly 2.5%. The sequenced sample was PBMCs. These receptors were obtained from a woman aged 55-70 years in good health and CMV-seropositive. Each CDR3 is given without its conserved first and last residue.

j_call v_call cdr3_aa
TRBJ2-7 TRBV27 ASSPPARDRGEQY
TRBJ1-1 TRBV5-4 ASSSPGGRDTEAF
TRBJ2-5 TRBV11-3 ASSFGTGSVETQY
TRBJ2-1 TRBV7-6 ASSLESGFYNEQF
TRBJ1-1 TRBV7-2 ASSLAVRAEAF
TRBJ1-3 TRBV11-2 ASSLDFRRFLFSGNTIY
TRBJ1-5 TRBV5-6 ASSFQGYQPQH
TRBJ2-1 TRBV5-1 ASSLAGSGRINEQF
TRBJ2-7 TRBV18 ASSPPRGSYEQY
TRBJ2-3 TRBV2 ASSEASGFLDTQY
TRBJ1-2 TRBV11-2 ASSWVGDRGLANYGYT
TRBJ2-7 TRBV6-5 ASSWTRAAEQY
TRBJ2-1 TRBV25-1 ASRNSGGPYNEQF
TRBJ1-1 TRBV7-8 ASSLEEGRAIEAF
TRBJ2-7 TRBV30 AWSDSSYEQY